This T cell receptor beta chain was profiled in a study of spatial heterogeneity in lung cancer (dated by TCRdb to the late 2010s). Regarding the complete study: Donors were some 78 patients with early-stage, untreated non-small cell lung cancer from the lung TRACERx cohort. In the raw uncorrected reads, each unique combination of TCR and UMI appeared more than ten times on average. At surgery, both alpha and beta chains were TCR-sequenced in some 220 tumor regions, approximately 64 matched nontumor lung samples and a few dozen PBMC samples. Beta-chain transcripts were consistently detected in greater numbers than alpha-chain transcripts, which likely reflects a higher abundance of beta-chain transcripts. The study quantitatively compared TCR alpha and beta repertoires across multiple tumor regions, matched nontumor lung and blood in non-small cell lung cancer. Follow-up PBMC samples were sequenced whenever the samples were available, and the median time to follow-up was 2 to 3 years after resection. TCR repertoire features were related to nonsynonymous mutation counts determined by whole-exome sequencing of tumor tissue. Broad study findings and their caveats: Only 14 patients were included in the comparisons of baseline and follow-up blood repertoires. Confirming at a functional level the hypothesis that regional TCRs recognize regional mutations was considered to require additional single-cell paired TCR alpha and beta sequencing. Ubiquitous expanded tumor TCRs were found in blood more often at tumor resection than at routine follow-up.

This clonotype came up many times. This receptor's antigen is unknown. It has no much larger one-base neighbor in the sample; base qualities were not kept. In the paper's terms, the time point label means: blood at routine non-recurrence follow-up after resection. For TCR sequencing, whole RNA was extracted from tumor and nontumor lung tissue, or from cryopreserved PBMC samples, and no cell sorting was done. Patients were selected for TCR sequencing only if sufficient RNA was available from at least two tumor regions. CDR1 SEHNR and CDR2 FQNEAQ are derived from the germline V gene (reference sequence). Including cysteine and phenylalanine, the CDR3 has 16 amino acids. Only the CDR3 region is kept as DNA, spanning 48 bases read in frame from base 1. V is reduced by 0 bases and J by 4 bases, leaving a spacing of 15 bases between them. The library was generated by 5' RACE. Sequencing relied on a NextSeq 500. To allow correction of PCR and sequencing errors, the TCR library protocol tagged every TCR cDNA molecule with a unique molecular identifier. The authors' pipeline ran thus. Decombinator tools were used for TCR identification, UMI-based error correction and CDR3 extraction. TCRs above a frequency of 2 per 1,000, corresponding to the top 1% of the tumor frequency distribution, were defined as expanded. Renyi diversity was computed with the R vegan package after each repertoire had been subsampled 100 times to 5,000 TCRs. To build CDR3 similarity networks, amino acid triplet string-kernel similarity was used, and CDR3s were connected when their pairwise similarity was above 0.82. TCRdb took the public reads, trimmed them with fastp at Q25, ran MiXCR for clone calling and kept in-frame beta chains. CDR3 protein duplicates are merged, each entry listing the most common genes and DNA. The V and J calls and clone size come from TCRdb's table, not from the authors' own analysis. The table for this sample lists more than 95,000 distinct CDR3 sequences; 12% of them were counted only once. The ten largest clones add up to about 15% of the sample.

The chain is encoded by TRBV7-9 joined to TRBJ1-1; 6 matching bases give a weak D call of TRBD1. The sequencing here drew on PBMCs, taken at follow-up. The clonotype comes from a male donor with early-stage non-small cell lung cancer. The encoded CDR3 is CASSLAGPGAGTEAFF. The bases read TGTGCCAGCAGCTTAGCGGGCCCGGGGGCGGGCACTGAAGCTTTCTTT.